The source of this T cell receptor beta chain is a study of technical replicates of blood from a few donors (dated by TCRdb to 2015 to 2018). Library preparation was by the immunoSEQ multiplex PCR assay. What TCRdb holds here is the immuneACCESS table cut down to in-frame rearrangements. Part of the clones is not present; checked against another copy, under half of the missing clones reflect an unresolved V gene, and the others are unexplained. This sample holds 87,000 or so clones; about 90% were observed only once. Clones ranked in the top ten supply 0.27% of the sample. The germline V gene supplies CDR1 MGHDK and CDR2 SYGVNS. The junction carries 12 bases between V and J, which are trimmed by 1 base and 3 bases respectively. The CDR3 runs 16 residues from the cysteine to the phenylalanine. Kept here is only the CDR3 DNA, which spans 48 bases and is read in frame from base 1. A remark on this clone: Its antigen has not been determined. No base quality values were provided; no much bigger clone lies one nucleotide off.

Sequencing was done on a sample of T cells isolated from PBMCs. This sequence originates from a human donor in good health. The rearrangement joined TRBV25-1 to TRBJ1-4, with a tentative D gene TRBD1 over 5 matching bases. The DNA is TGTGCCAGCAGTGAATCGGGGGAGGGAGCTAATGAAAAACTGTTTTTT. Its coded protein is CASSESGEGANEKLFF. The CDR3 plus the reference TRBV25-1 and TRBJ1-4 genes for the other parts give the full variable domain: EADIYQTPRYLVIGTGKKITLECSQTMGHDKMYWYQQDPGMELHLIHYSYGVNSTEKGDLSSESTVSRIRTEHFPLTLESARPSHTSQYLCASSESGEGANEKLFFGSGTQLSVL.